The clone carrying this T cell receptor beta chain appeared a single time. The data are from a study of graft-versus-host responses after intestinal transplantation. CDR3 length equals 17 residues. Germline V gene lookup returns CDR1 SEHNR and CDR2 FQNEAQ (reference sequence). V lost 3 bases and J lost 4, with 21 bases in between. There were around 200,000 CFSE-labeled responder cells plated together with around 200,000 irradiated, violet-dye-labeled stimulator cells. TCRdb's copy holds only in-frame clones and misses some; the assay was immunoSEQ multiplex PCR. Of under 2,500 clones listed, less than 45% are singletons.

The chain links TRBV7-9 to TRBJ1-2, with a possible D match to TRBD1 (6 bases). The source material was alloreactive CD8+ T cells from a mixed lymphocyte reaction culture, sampled before transplantation. Subset described: CFSE-low proliferating T cells sorted from roughly six-day pre-transplant mixed lymphocyte reaction (GvH or HvG direction). The receptor was isolated from a human patient who was an organ donor for intestinal transplantation. CDR3 DNA sequence: TGTGCCAGCAGCTTGTCGGCAGGGGCAGGGTACATCTATGGCTACACCTTC. It encodes CASSLSAGAGYIYGYTF.